This is a list of T cell receptor beta chains from one sample in a study of blood T cells in healthy people across ages. Via MiXCR, TCRdb re-called the 5' RACE reads, giving one row per CDR3 protein. Found here are a few hundred thousand distinct CDR3 sequences, roughly a quarter of them singletons; the top ten hold approximately 3.3%. This same sample was also part of a study on T cells of mothers and their children.

The sequenced sample consisted of blood. These receptors all come from a boy younger than 10 in good health. The CDR3 runs from the conserved cysteine through the conserved F or W. The D gene is left open where the match is weak. Clone size is given for some rows only: seen once, a few or many times, or a class if the clone is expanded.

d_call j_call clone_size v_call cdr3_nt cdr3_aa
. TRBJ2-6 . TRBV24-1 TGTGCCACCAGTGAGCTTATATCTGGGGCCAACGTCCTGACTTTC CATSELISGANVLTF
TRBD2 TRBJ2-2 . TRBV3-1 TGTGCCAGCAGCCGGTACTTAAGACTAGCGGGAGTCTGGGAGCTGTTTTTT CASSRYLRLAGVWELFF
. TRBJ2-1 many TRBV10-3 TGTGCCATCAGTGAGGCGCGTAGCTCCTACAATGAGCAGTTCTTC CAISEARSSYNEQFF
. TRBJ2-7 . TRBV4-3 TGCGCCAGCAGCCAAGAGGTGGGGTTCTACGAGCAGTACTTC CASSQEVGFYEQYF
. TRBJ2-2 few TRBV18 TGTGCCAGCTCACCAGTCACGTCGGTCACCGGGGAGCTGTTTTTT CASSPVTSVTGELFF
TRBD1 TRBJ2-2 . TRBV11-2 TGTGCCAGCAGCTCCCCAACAGGGGTAGTCATCGGGGAGCTGTTTTTT CASSSPTGVVIGELFF
. TRBJ1-5 few TRBV27 TGTGCCAGCAGTTTATACGGTGCTAGCAATCAGCCCCAGCATTTT CASSLYGASNQPQHF
. TRBJ2-5 few TRBV7-9 TGTGCCAGCAGCTTTAAGGTGGAGACCCAGTACTTC CASSFKVETQYF
. TRBJ1-6 many TRBV3-1 TGTGCCAGCAGCCCCCGCCCCGAGGGGAATTCACCCCTCCACTTT CASSPRPEGNSPLHF
. TRBJ2-6 . TRBV9 TGTGCCAGCAGCCCCTCGCTCGACTCTGAAGGGTCCGGGGCCAACGTCCTGACTTTC CASSPSLDSEGSGANVLTF
. TRBJ2-5 . TRBV12-3/TRBV12-4 TGTGCCAGCAGTTCCGGTGTCGGAGAGACCCAGTACTTC CASSSGVGETQYF
. TRBJ1-2 few TRBV12-3/TRBV12-4 TGTGCCAGCAGCTCTCAGATTAACTATGGCTACACCTTC CASSSQINYGYTF
TRBD1 TRBJ1-1 few TRBV7-9 TGTGCCAGCAGGGTGGCGACAGGGGGCGGCACTGAAGCTTTCTTT CASRVATGGGTEAFF
TRBD1 TRBJ2-7 . TRBV5-6 TGTGCCAGCAGCAGCCGGGACAGGCGCTCCTACGAGCAGTACTTC CASSSRDRRSYEQYF
. TRBJ1-6 . TRBV12-3/TRBV12-4 TGTGCCAGCACTTCCGGGAATTCACCCCTCCACTTT CASTSGNSPLHF
TRBD1 TRBJ1-1 few TRBV25-1 TGTGCCAGCAGTGAGGGGGACAGGGGATACACTGAAGCTTTCTTT CASSEGDRGYTEAFF
TRBD2 TRBJ2-1 . TRBV19 TGTGCCAGTAGTATAGCCCCTTTGGACAGAGCGGGGGGGCTGCATGAGCAGTTCTTC CASSIAPLDRAGGLHEQFF
. TRBJ2-1 . TRBV7-9 TGTGCCAGCAGCGGACCTCTAGCGAATGAGCGGTTCTTC CASSGPLANERFF
TRBD1 TRBJ2-5 . TRBV5-1 TGCGCCAGCAGCTTGGGGGACAGGGATGGGGAGACCCAGTACTTC CASSLGDRDGETQYF
. TRBJ2-7 few TRBV15 TGTGCCACCAAAGGGGGCTACGAGCAGTACTTC CATKGGYEQYF
TRBD1 TRBJ1-2 few TRBV7-2 TGTGCCAGCAGCAGACAGGGGGCGCTCCATGGCTACACCTTC CASSRQGALHGYTF
. TRBJ2-3 . TRBV5-1 TGCGCCAGCAGCTTCTCTGGGGCGGGGACAGATACGCAGTATTTT CASSFSGAGTDTQYF
TRBD2 TRBJ2-5 . TRBV3-1 TGTGCCAGCAGCCAAGATACGGGACTAGAGAAAGAGACCCAGTACTTC CASSQDTGLEKETQYF
. TRBJ2-1 few TRBV12-3/TRBV12-4 . CASSTSPSGATTGQYF